This is a list of T cell receptor beta chains from one sample in a study of OX40 agonist ivuxolimab in advanced cancers. The repertoire was sequenced with immunoSEQ multiplex PCR; TCRdb's copy has only in-frame clones and lacks some. The sample has 50,000 to 70,000 clones, about 94% seen once. Specimen: CD4+ or CD8+ T cells sorted from blood, collected in a trial of the OX40 agonist ivuxolimab. The receptors stem from an adult with an advanced solid tumor such as melanoma, head and neck, liver or kidney cancer. CDR3s include the opening cysteine and the closing phenylalanine or tryptophan.

V	J	CDR3
TRBV13	TRBJ1-6	CASSAQGGNSPLHF
TRBV13	TRBJ1-4	CASTLGGRGEKLFF
TRBV7-2	TRBJ2-2	CASSLAFLAGGPFGELFF
TRBV7-2	TRBJ1-2	CASSLNPGYTF
TRBV10-1	TRBJ2-1	CASSGLAGYNEQFF
TRBV7-8	TRBJ2-1	CASSLYQRHTSSYNEQFF
TRBV6-5	TRBJ1-2	CASSYPGRSYGYTF
TRBV6-5	TRBJ1-1	CASSYVGELTEAFF
TRBV28	TRBJ2-7	CASSPGERISSYEQYF
TRBV7-8	TRBJ2-1	CASSLMGDRDGGYNEQFF
TRBV7-8	TRBJ2-3	CASSLFTDTQYF
TRBV11-2	TRBJ1-1	CASSLRVGNTEAFF
TRBV9	TRBJ2-7	CASSPTLGGYEQYF
TRBV25-1	TRBJ2-3	CASRRTGNYADTQYF
TRBV7-9	TRBJ2-7	CASSPFSGREYEQYF
TRBV6-5	TRBJ2-1	CASSYSQVPPNEQFF
TRBV4-3	TRBJ2-7	CASSQDRGSYEQYF
TRBV7-6	TRBJ2-3	CASSPGPFTDTQYF
TRBV6-5	TRBJ1-4	CASGPRGTVSEKLFF
TRBV4-3	TRBJ1-2	CASSQGTGGYTF
TRBV28	TRBJ1-1	CASSLYSAGAFF
TRBV6-5	TRBJ1-2	CASRATGGFRYGYTF
TRBV5-8	TRBJ1-1	CASSLVSGWQRNTEAFF
TRBV9	TRBJ1-1	CASSVSSRLGERRQDTEAFF
TRBV21-1	TRBJ1-3	CASSKQGSGNTIYF
TRBV7-2	TRBJ2-2	CASSFRALNTGELFF
TRBV2	TRBJ2-3	CASGWGLAGPSFTDTQYF
TRBV19	TRBJ1-2	CASNRDRVNGYTF
TRBV9	TRBJ2-7	CASSAGGSFYEQYF
TRBV19	TRBJ2-1	CASSAAGGSHNEQFF
TRBV10-3	TRBJ2-7	CAISEGQVYEQYF
TRBV28	TRBJ2-7	CASSWGTGEQYF
TRBV28	TRBJ1-2	CASSSTTPGQRRYGYTF
TRBV28	TRBJ2-2	CASSLSDQNTGELFF
TRBV27	TRBJ2-7	CASSPAWGDRGLEQYF
TRBV9	TRBJ2-1	CASSVASGTGSFEQFF
TRBV10-3	TRBJ2-1	CAIKGDIYNEQFF
TRBV27	TRBJ1-5	CASSLSVRQGNSNQPQHF
TRBV4-3	TRBJ2-7	CASSQEPGGSYEQYF
TRBV19	TRBJ1-4	CASSIVGLNEKLFF
TRBV4-3	TRBJ2-7	CASSQSWGTGSYEQYF
TRBV4-3	TRBJ2-1	CASSQDSPDYNEQFF
TRBV28	TRBJ1-4	CASSFLGRDNEKLFF
TRBV5-4	TRBJ1-2	CASGSGADGYTF
TRBV30	TRBJ2-7	CAWGTGYEQYF
TRBV9	TRBJ2-3	CASSLHGTSGASTDTQYF
TRBV4-2	TRBJ2-7	CASSQTGGPTYEQYF
TRBV6-1	TRBJ2-1	CASSESMTPPSQFF
TRBV4-1	TRBJ2-1	CASSQDLDLAYNEQFF
TRBV14	TRBJ2-1	CASSHRGYNEQFF
TRBV5-1	TRBJ2-1	CASSLGGSIEQFF
TRBV4-3	TRBJ2-2	CASSQGPRQGPNTGELFF
TRBV7-9	TRBJ1-2	CASSLGADGYTF
TRBV27	TRBJ1-2	CASSLSTKAGYTF
TRBV13	TRBJ1-1	CASSFGDSMNTEAFF
TRBV19	TRBJ2-7	CASSNRVYEQYF
TRBV4-1	TRBJ2-3	CASSLLIQDTQYF